Listed below are T cell receptor beta chains from one sample, sequenced in a study of T cell changes during pregnancy in multiple sclerosis. Only in-frame clones appear in the TCRdb table, and some are missing; sequencing was by immunoSEQ multiplex PCR. The sample holds around 79,000 clones, 85% to 95% seen once. The sequencing used CD4+ T cells from peripheral blood mononuclear cells, collected in the second trimester of pregnancy. The receptors were gathered from a female donor with multiple sclerosis, enrolled in a pregnancy study. CDR3s include the opening cysteine and the closing phenylalanine or tryptophan. The order of the fields is V gene, clone size, D gene, CDR3 length, J gene, CDR3 protein, CDR3 DNA. A D gene is named only where the DNA matches it firmly. Clone size is given for some rows only: seen once, a few or many times, or a class if the clone is expanded.

v_gene: TRBV6-5; abundance: -; d_gene: -; len: 15; j_gene: TRBJ1-1; CDR3aa: CASRRFGQKNTEAFF; CDR3nt: TGTGCCAGCAGACGGTTTGGACAGAAGAACACTGAAGCTTTCTTT
v_gene: TRBV29-1; abundance: -; d_gene: -; len: 12; j_gene: TRBJ2-4; CDR3aa: CSVVGDINIQYF; CDR3nt: TGCAGCGTTGTAGGGGACATAAACATTCAGTACTTC
v_gene: TRBV28; abundance: -; d_gene: TRBD2; len: 16; j_gene: TRBJ2-7; CDR3aa: CASSSLGLARPYEQYF; CDR3nt: TGTGCCAGCAGCTCCCTCGGACTAGCAAGACCCTACGAGCAGTACTTC
v_gene: TRBV11-3; abundance: -; d_gene: -; len: 15; j_gene: TRBJ1-4; CDR3aa: CASSPTLQGGEKLFF; CDR3nt: TGTGCCAGCAGCCCGACCCTACAGGGTGGCGAAAAACTGTTTTTT
v_gene: TRBV6-1; abundance: -; d_gene: TRBD1; len: 15; j_gene: TRBJ1-1; CDR3aa: CASSDLRQGPTEAFF; CDR3nt: TGTGCCAGCAGTGACCTTCGACAGGGTCCCACTGAAGCTTTCTTT
v_gene: TRBV2; abundance: -; d_gene: TRBD1; len: 12; j_gene: TRBJ1-5; CDR3aa: CASRDRGRPQHF; CDR3nt: TGTGCCAGCAGGGACAGGGGAAGGCCCCAGCATTTT
v_gene: TRBV29-1; abundance: -; d_gene: TRBD1; len: 13; j_gene: TRBJ2-7; CDR3aa: CSVMQGAIYEQYF; CDR3nt: TGCAGCGTCATGCAGGGGGCTATCTACGAGCAGTACTTC
v_gene: TRBV7-9; abundance: -; d_gene: TRBD2; len: 14; j_gene: TRBJ2-3; CDR3aa: CASSLGGITDTQYF; CDR3nt: TGTGCCAGCAGCTTGGGAGGGATCACAGATACGCAGTATTTT
v_gene: TRBV29-1; abundance: -; d_gene: -; len: 14; j_gene: TRBJ1-1; CDR3aa: CSVEPTSPNLQAFF; CDR3nt: TGCAGCGTTGAACCGACAAGTCCTAACCTCCAAGCTTTCTTT
v_gene: TRBV5-5; abundance: -; d_gene: -; len: 15; j_gene: TRBJ1-6; CDR3aa: CASSPVVQGNSPLHF; CDR3nt: TGTGCCAGCAGCCCGGTAGTACAGGGAAATTCACCCCTCCACTTT
v_gene: TRBV29-1; abundance: -; d_gene: -; len: 12; j_gene: TRBJ1-1; CDR3aa: CSVGSQNTEAFF; CDR3nt: TGCAGCGTTGGGAGCCAGAACACTGAAGCTTTCTTT
v_gene: TRBV11-3; abundance: once; d_gene: TRBD2; len: 14; j_gene: TRBJ2-3; CDR3aa: CASSSSGSTDTQYF; CDR3nt: TGTGCCAGCAGCTCTAGCGGGAGCACAGATACGCAGTATTTT
v_gene: TRBV10-3; abundance: -; d_gene: -; len: 15; j_gene: TRBJ2-7; CDR3aa: CAIRQDSLFSYEQYF; CDR3nt: TGTGCCATCAGGCAAGACAGCCTATTCTCCTACGAGCAGTACTTC
v_gene: TRBV27; abundance: once; d_gene: TRBD1; len: 14; j_gene: TRBJ2-2; CDR3aa: CASSLSTGIGELFF; CDR3nt: TGTGCCAGCAGTTTATCGACAGGGATCGGGGAGCTGTTTTTT
v_gene: TRBV18; abundance: -; d_gene: -; len: 15; j_gene: TRBJ1-1; CDR3aa: CASSPNGQPNTEAFF; CDR3nt: TGTGCCAGCTCACCAAACGGACAGCCGAACACTGAAGCTTTCTTT
v_gene: TRBV6-4; abundance: -; d_gene: -; len: 14; j_gene: TRBJ2-3; CDR3aa: CASSDSFGTDTQYF; CDR3nt: TGTGCCAGCAGTGACTCCTTTGGCACAGATACGCAGTATTTT
v_gene: TRBV5-1; abundance: -; d_gene: TRBD1; len: 16; j_gene: TRBJ1-4; CDR3aa: CASSAGHRGRDEKLFF; CDR3nt: TGCGCCAGCAGCGCGGGGCACAGGGGGCGGGATGAAAAACTGTTTTTT
v_gene: TRBV6-1; abundance: -; d_gene: -; len: 16; j_gene: TRBJ1-6; CDR3aa: CASSEAYGGPNSPLHF; CDR3nt: TGTGCCAGCAGTGAAGCGTATGGGGGCCCGAATTCACCCCTCCACTTT
v_gene: TRBV7-2; abundance: few; d_gene: -; len: 15; j_gene: TRBJ1-2; CDR3aa: CASSLHQGPNYGYTF; CDR3nt: TGTGCCAGCAGCTTACATCAGGGGCCCAACTATGGCTACACCTTC
v_gene: TRBV28; abundance: -; d_gene: -; len: 14; j_gene: TRBJ2-7; CDR3aa: CASRREKRGYEQYF; CDR3nt: TGTGCCAGCAGAAGAGAAAAACGAGGGTACGAGCAGTACTTC
v_gene: TRBV28; abundance: -; d_gene: TRBD2; len: 14; j_gene: TRBJ2-7; CDR3aa: CASRQGTSGYEQYF; CDR3nt: TGTGCCAGCAGACAAGGGACTAGCGGTTACGAGCAGTACTTC
v_gene: TRBV7-8; abundance: once; d_gene: -; len: 16; j_gene: TRBJ2-1; CDR3aa: CASSPGVAVTYNEQFF; CDR3nt: TGTGCCAGCAGCCCCGGGGTAGCGGTTACCTACAATGAGCAGTTCTTC
v_gene: TRBV7-8; abundance: -; d_gene: TRBD1; len: 18; j_gene: TRBJ1-5; CDR3aa: CASSLPDRALGSNQPQHF; CDR3nt: TGTGCCAGCAGCCTCCCGGACAGGGCCCTGGGGAGCAATCAGCCCCAGCATTTT
v_gene: TRBV5-1; abundance: -; d_gene: -; len: 13; j_gene: TRBJ1-1; CDR3aa: CASSPGQNTEAFF; CDR3nt: TGCGCCAGCAGCCCCGGACAGAACACTGAAGCTTTCTTT
v_gene: TRBV9; abundance: -; d_gene: TRBD1; len: 15; j_gene: TRBJ1-2; CDR3aa: CASSPRTGGGYGYTF; CDR3nt: TGTGCCAGCAGCCCTCGGACAGGGGGTGGCTATGGCTACACCTTC
v_gene: TRBV5-6; abundance: -; d_gene: -; len: 19; j_gene: TRBJ1-2; CDR3aa: CASSLRLLAGPSHNYGYTF; CDR3nt: TGTGCCAGCAGCTTGAGGTTGTTGGCAGGCCCTTCACACAACTATGGCTACACCTTC
v_gene: TRBV5-1; abundance: few; d_gene: -; len: 18; j_gene: TRBJ2-2; CDR3aa: CASSPDSGGAGDTGELFF; CDR3nt: TGCGCCAGCAGCCCAGACTCGGGGGGCGCCGGGGACACCGGGGAGCTGTTTTTT
v_gene: TRBV7-3; abundance: -; d_gene: -; len: 14; j_gene: TRBJ1-1; CDR3aa: CASSLRPSNTEAFF; CDR3nt: TGTGCCAGCAGCTTAAGGCCGTCGAACACTGAAGCTTTCTTT
v_gene: TRBV2; abundance: few; d_gene: TRBD1; len: 16; j_gene: TRBJ1-5; CDR3aa: CASSGGLTGVNQPQHF; CDR3nt: TGTGCCAGCAGTGGGGGGTTGACAGGGGTAAATCAGCCCCAGCATTTT
v_gene: TRBV5-1; abundance: -; d_gene: TRBD1; len: 14; j_gene: TRBJ1-4; CDR3aa: CASSPGGRSEKLFF; CDR3nt: TGCGCCAGCAGCCCAGGGGGGAGGAGTGAAAAACTGTTTTTT
v_gene: TRBV2; abundance: -; d_gene: TRBD2; len: 19; j_gene: TRBJ2-3; CDR3aa: CASSAENPGLAGPTDTQYF; CDR3nt: TGTGCCAGCAGTGCCGAAAACCCGGGACTAGCGGGACCCACAGATACGCAGTATTTT
v_gene: TRBV7-9; abundance: -; d_gene: TRBD1; len: 14; j_gene: TRBJ1-2; CDR3aa: CASSRLGQGEDYTF; CDR3nt: TGTGCCAGCAGCCGCCTCGGACAGGGGGAAGACTACACCTTC
v_gene: TRBV5-5; abundance: -; d_gene: -; len: 13; j_gene: TRBJ2-5; CDR3aa: CASSLGAEETQYF; CDR3nt: TGTGCCAGCAGCTTGGGAGCGGAAGAGACCCAGTACTTC
v_gene: TRBV5-5; abundance: -; d_gene: -; len: 17; j_gene: TRBJ2-4; CDR3aa: CASSQPRDAITKNIQYF; CDR3nt: TGTGCCAGCAGCCAACCGCGGGACGCAATAACCAAAAACATTCAGTACTTC
v_gene: TRBV9; abundance: -; d_gene: -; len: 15; j_gene: TRBJ1-2; CDR3aa: CASSHYGGNNYGYTF; CDR3nt: TGTGCCAGCAGCCACTATGGGGGGAATAACTATGGCTACACCTTC
v_gene: TRBV7-6; abundance: -; d_gene: -; len: 16; j_gene: TRBJ2-1; CDR3aa: CASSLSGDLTYNEQFF; CDR3nt: TGTGCCAGCAGCCTTAGCGGAGACCTTACCTACAATGAGCAGTTCTTC
v_gene: TRBV5-6; abundance: -; d_gene: -; len: 11; j_gene: TRBJ2-1; CDR3aa: CASSRGNEQFF; CDR3nt: TGTGCCAGCAGCCGAGGGAATGAGCAGTTCTTC
v_gene: TRBV12-5; abundance: -; d_gene: -; len: 13; j_gene: TRBJ1-1; CDR3aa: CASGYRAGTEAFF; CDR3nt: TGTGCTAGTGGTTATAGAGCCGGGACTGAAGCTTTCTTT
v_gene: TRBV7-2; abundance: once; d_gene: -; len: 16; j_gene: TRBJ2-2; CDR3aa: CASSLGGVRSTGELFF; CDR3nt: TGTGCCAGCAGCTTAGGTGGAGTGCGAAGCACCGGGGAGCTGTTTTTT
v_gene: TRBV6-1; abundance: -; d_gene: -; len: 14; j_gene: TRBJ1-6; CDR3aa: CASSEPSYNSPLHF; CDR3nt: TGTGCCAGCAGTGAACCGTCCTATAATTCACCCCTCCACTTT
v_gene: TRBV29-1; abundance: -; d_gene: -; len: 14; j_gene: TRBJ1-5; CDR3aa: CSVEGTPSNQPQHF; CDR3nt: TGCAGCGTTGAGGGGACACCTAGCAATCAGCCCCAGCATTTT
v_gene: TRBV25-1; abundance: -; d_gene: TRBD1; len: 17; j_gene: TRBJ1-2; CDR3aa: CASSESGTGVPNYGYTF; CDR3nt: TGTGCCAGCAGTGAATCTGGGACAGGGGTACCTAACTATGGCTACACCTTC
v_gene: TRBV4-2; abundance: -; d_gene: -; len: 15; j_gene: TRBJ2-5; CDR3aa: CASSQVRTNQETQYF; CDR3nt: TGTGCCAGCAGCCAAGTAAGGACTAACCAAGAGACCCAGTACTTC
v_gene: TRBV19; abundance: -; d_gene: TRBD1; len: 19; j_gene: TRBJ1-5; CDR3aa: CASLDAMGQGVSSNQPQHF; CDR3nt: TGTGCCAGTCTCGACGCAATGGGACAGGGAGTTTCTAGCAATCAGCCCCAGCATTTT
v_gene: TRBV19; abundance: -; d_gene: TRBD1; len: 12; j_gene: TRBJ1-5; CDR3aa: CASTDRVQPQHF; CDR3nt: TGTGCCAGTACTGACAGGGTTCAGCCCCAGCATTTT